A single sample gave rise to the 22 T cell receptor beta chains below, sequenced in a study of identical twins. MiXCR, applied by TCRdb to the 5' RACE reads, yields one record per CDR3 protein. This table holds more than 350,000 distinct CDR3 sequences, about 10% found once. The sequenced sample was naive T cells sorted from blood. The receptor set was obtained from a woman between 45 and 65 years old in good health.

This clonotype was observed once. The junction departs from the called germline gene at one end, perhaps through a read error. The V call is TRBV7-9, the J call TRBJ2-7; no firm D call. Germline V gives CDR1 SEHNR, CDR2 FQNEAQ (reference sequence). The CDR3 covers 13 residues. CDR3 DNA sequence: TGTGCCCGCAGCTTAGCAGGTTCCTACGAGCAGTACTTC. Translation gives CARSLAGSYEQYF.

This chain connects TRBV4-1 to TRBJ2-3; 7 nucleotides align to TRBD2. Germline V gives CDR1 MGHRA, CDR2 YSYEKL. This CDR3 has 15 amino acids. J was trimmed by 0 bases and V by 6 bases; bases with no gene match: 6. CDR3 in amino acids: CASRPREGSTDTQYF. The CDR3 bases are TGCGCCAGCAGGCCCAGGGAGGGGAGCACAGATACGCAGTATTTT.

The J gene is TRBJ1-6, the V gene TRBV18, with a tentative D call TRBD1 (5 bases). This CDR3 has 14 residues. The ends were cut back, 3 bases at V and 7 bases at J, with 10 bases in the middle. The germline gives CDR1 KGHSH, CDR2 LQKENI. CDR3 in DNA: TGTGCCAGCTCACCTTCAGGGTCCAATTCACCCCTCCACTTT. Its protein product is CASSPSGSNSPLHF.

The rearrangement uses TRBV29-1 and TRBJ2-1, with D perhaps given as TRBD1 or TRBD2 (5 bases each). Germline V lookup: CDR1 SQVTM, CDR2 ANQGSEA. The CDR3 runs 13 residues. Deletions cut 6 bases from V and 7 bases from J, with 16 bases between. The CDR3 nucleotides read TGCAGCGTCCCACGGGACCCTGGGAATGAGCAGTTCTTC. Amino acid sequence: CSVPRDPGNEQFF.

This clonotype was seen a few times. The V call is TRBV6-2 or TRBV6-3, the J call TRBJ2-2; 10 bases align to TRBD2. Germline loops: CDR1 MNHEY, CDR2 SVGEGT. The CDR3 covers 15 residues. After removal of 6 bases from V and 6 bases from J, the junction contained 7 bases not matched to a gene. The CDR3 nucleotides are TGTGCCAGCAGGGCTAGCGGGAGATTAGCCGGGGAGCTGTTTTTT. Translating it yields CASRASGRLAGELFF.

This clonotype turned up a few times. The rearrangement links TRBV29-1 to TRBJ2-5, with 9 bases matching TRBD2. CDR1 is SQVTM, CDR2 ANQGSEA, per germline. This CDR3 is 15 amino acids long. V was pared by 2 bases and J by 1 base, with 5 bases of the junction left unmatched. CDR3 nucleotides: TGCAGCGTTGAAAGAGGGCGGGAGGGCCAAGAGACCCAGTACTTC. Translated: CSVERGREGQETQYF.

The chain recombines TRBV24-1 with TRBJ2-1; no clear D. This CDR3 spans 13 amino acids. V lost 2 bases, J lost 9 bases, and 10 bases lay in between. Germline lookup yields CDR1 KGHDR and CDR2 SFDVKD. CDR3 bases: TGTGCCACCAGTGATTCTCCTGGGTTTGAGCAGTTCTTC. This sequence encodes CATSDSPGFEQFF.

At least ten counts were recorded for this clonotype. This chain connects TRBV10-2 to TRBJ2-7; TRBD1 might be the D (5 bases). The V gene lost 1 base and the J gene lost 7 bases, with 11 bases spanning the gap. Looked up from germline, CDR1 is WSHSY and CDR2 is SAAADI. This CDR3 region has 13 residues. The CDR3 reads CASSEFRVFEQYV. The CDR3 coding sequence is TGCGCCAGCAGTGAGTTCAGGGTTTTTGAGCAGTACGTC.

This clonotype was seen ten or more times. DNA of the CDR3: TGTGCCAGCAGTCGACTAGCGGAGGGGGATACGCAGTATTTT. Translating it yields CASSRLAEGDTQYF. The rearrangement uses TRBV3-1 and TRBJ2-3; the match to TRBD2 covers 9 bases. Germline V CDR1 and CDR2: LGHDT, YNNKEL (reference sequence). V trimming: 6 bases; J trimming: 6 bases; junction bases outside the gene matches: 7. The CDR3 spans 14 residues.

This clonotype was seen ten or more times. The rearrangement uses TRBV20-1 and TRBJ2-2; D not certain. This CDR3 region has 15 residues. Germline-derived CDR1 and CDR2 are DFQATT and SNEGSKA (reference sequence). V lost 3 bases, J lost 4 bases, and 15 bases lay in between. The CDR3 region is CSASGSQHGTGELFF. In DNA, the CDR3 is TGCAGTGCTAGCGGCAGCCAGCACGGCACCGGGGAGCTGTTTTTT.

The sample holds a few counts of this clonotype. V usage is TRBV20-1 and J usage is TRBJ2-5, with D possibly TRBD1 on 5 matching bases. Germline lookup yields CDR1 DFQATT and CDR2 SNEGSKA (reference sequence). This CDR3 has 15 residues. V was clipped by 5 bases and J by 1 base, with 17 bases between them. CDR3 loop: CSARGHSKAQETQYF. The CDR3 nucleotides read TGCAGTGCTCGTGGACACTCAAAAGCCCAAGAGACCCAGTACTTC.

This clonotype has more than one count but fewer than ten. The chain carries TRBV12-3 or TRBV12-4 and TRBJ1-2, with a weak D call TRBD1 (5 bases). CDR3 length equals 17 residues. V dropped 5 bases and J dropped 4 bases, with 23 bases sitting between them. The CDR3 DNA is TGTGCCAGCAGTCTCTGGGGCGGGAACCCCCCTCCCTATGGCTACACCTTC. It translates to CASSLWGGNPPPYGYTF.

The CDR3 DNA is TGTGCCATCAGTACGACTACGACTAGCAGGGAGACCCAGTACTTC. It translates to CAISTTTTSRETQYF. The V and J genes are TRBV10-3 and TRBJ2-5; TRBD2 agrees at 7 bases. The germline V gene has CDR1 ENHRY and CDR2 SYGVKD. V shed 5 bases and J 5 bases; nucleotides not matched to a gene: 11. CDR3 size: 15 residues.

The chain links TRBV10-3 to TRBJ1-1; 7 nucleotides align to TRBD1. Germline V gene data show CDR1 as ENHRY and CDR2 as SYGVKD. V lost 2 bases to trimming and J lost 3 bases; unmatched junction nucleotides: 3. This CDR3 contains 14 residues. The CDR3 nucleotides are TGTGCCATCAGTGAGGGACAGGAGGACACTGAAGCTTTCTTT. This translates into CAISEGQEDTEAFF.

This clonotype occurred a few times. The gene calls are TRBV4-1 and TRBJ2-2; D unclear. The germline gives CDR1 MGHRA, CDR2 YSYEKL. The V and J ends lost 0 bases and 3 bases respectively, with 17 bases between them. The CDR3 totals 18 residues. The CDR3: CASSQEFAAGGYTGELFF. CDR3 in DNA: TGCGCCAGCAGCCAAGAGTTTGCGGCAGGTGGATACACCGGGGAGCTGTTTTTT.

The gene calls are TRBV20-1 and TRBJ2-5, with TRBD2 identical over 10 bases. The germline V gene has CDR1 DFQATT and CDR2 SNEGSKA (reference sequence). This CDR3 is built from 14 residues. After removal of 1 base from V and 5 bases from J, the junction contained 4 bases not matched to a gene. CDR3 loop: CSARARAGGETQYF. The CDR3 bases are TGCAGTGCTAGAGCCAGAGCGGGGGGGGAGACCCAGTACTTC.

This clonotype was recorded a few times. The rearrangement joins TRBV29-1 to TRBJ2-1; D is perhaps TRBD1 (5 bases). Germline V lookup: CDR1 SQVTM, CDR2 ANQGSEA. Trimming took off 2 bases at V and 5 bases at J, with 16 bases between the two ends. CDR3 length: 15 amino acids. The DNA for the CDR3 is TGCAGCGTTGAATGGGGCCAGGTGAATGACAATGAGCAGTTCTTC. It yields the protein CSVEWGQVNDNEQFF.

The V call is TRBV12-3 or TRBV12-4, the J call TRBJ2-1; 10 nucleotides align to TRBD2. Trimming took 4 bases from V and 0 from J; bases not matched to a gene: 6. The CDR3 is 17 amino acids. In DNA, the CDR3 is TGTGCCAGCAGTTACCTAGCGGGAGACACCTCCTACAATGAGCAGTTCTTC. Residues: CASSYLAGDTSYNEQFF.

The chain links TRBV25-1 to TRBJ2-3; D gene unclear. The CDR3 covers 13 residues. Germline V gene sequence: CDR1 MGHDK, CDR2 SYGVNS. Between the trimmed V and J ends, which lost 7 bases and 2 bases, there was a span of 10 bases. The CDR3 nucleotides read TGTGCCAGCATCTCGGGCTTCACAGATACGCAGTATTTT. Residues: CASISGFTDTQYF.

About this clonotype itself: Since no conserved phenylalanine or tryptophan closes the CDR3, a read error is the likely cause. This chain connects TRBV12-3 or TRBV12-4 to TRBJ2-1; D uncertain. V was cut by 6 bases and J by 6 bases, with 9 bases left in between. This CDR3 has 12 residues. In nucleotides, the CDR3 is TGTGCCAGCAGAACCCGGGCCAATGAGCAGTTCTAC. Residues: CASRTRANEQFY.

This clonotype was seen only a few times. This chain uses TRBV15 with TRBJ2-7; D not certain. This CDR3 contains 12 residues. V gave up 7 bases and J gave up 3 bases, with 10 bases separating them. CDR1 LNHNV and CDR2 YYDKDF come from the germline V gene (reference sequence). The CDR3 protein is CATTDRRYEQYF. The CDR3 DNA sequence: TGTGCCACCACGGACCGACGCTACGAGCAGTACTTC.

This chain joins TRBV5-5 and TRBJ2-3; 14 bases map to TRBD2. The length of the CDR3 is 19 residues. Trimming at V came to 1 base and at J to 0 bases, leaving 7 bases not matched to a gene. Germline V lookup: CDR1 SGHKS, CDR2 YYEKEE (reference sequence). The CDR3 nucleotides read TGTGCCAGCAGCTTGACGGGACTAGCGGGAGCGTCTAGCACAGATACGCAGTATTTT. Its protein product is CASSLTGLAGASSTDTQYF.